Listed here are 18 T cell receptor beta chains from one sample, sequenced in a study of blood T cell repertoires in COVID-19. Profiling relied on immunoSEQ multiplex PCR, and the TCRdb table lists in-frame clones only, not all of them. The sample holds approximately 250,000 clones, more than 75% seen once. Sequencing was carried out using PBMCs or T cells enriched from blood (not recorded which). These receptors came from a woman aged 55 to 70 in a cohort exposed to, infected with or recovered from COVID-19 (not recorded which).

Worth noting for this clone: Other nucleotide sequences from this sample produce the same CDR3. The chain recombines TRBV28 with TRBJ1-2; D possibly corresponds to TRBD1 (6 bases). V was clipped by 5 bases and J by 4 bases, with 11 bases between them. CDR1 is MDHEN, CDR2 SYDVKM, per germline. This CDR3 has 13 residues. CDR3 nucleotide sequence: TGTGCCAGCAGTCCCGACAGGTCCTATGGCTACACCTTC. Its translation: CASSPDRSYGYTF.

The V gene is TRBV27, the J gene TRBJ2-1; D might be TRBD1 (6 bases). Germline V gene lookup returns CDR1 MNHEY and CDR2 SMNVEV (reference sequence). This CDR3 comprises 12 residues. The germline V and J ends were trimmed by 10 bases and 4 bases, with 11 bases remaining between them. This CDR3 reads CAITDRYNEQFF. CDR3 bases: TGTGCCATTACCGACAGGTACAATGAGCAGTTCTTC.

This clone was recorded a few times. The chain carries TRBV28 and TRBJ1-2; 9 bases map to TRBD1. This CDR3 comprises 15 residues. Germline-derived CDR1 and CDR2 are MDHEN and SYDVKM. After removal of 5 bases from V and 1 base from J, the junction contained 5 bases not matched to a gene. For the CDR3, the DNA is TGTGCCAGCAGTACACAGGGGGCCCTTAACTATGGCTACACCTTC. Translated: CASSTQGALNYGYTF.

The gene calls are TRBV13 and TRBJ2-5, with TRBD1 matching over 9 bases. Germline V gene lookup returns CDR1 PRHDT and CDR2 FYEKMQ (reference sequence). V shed 10 bases, J shed 9 bases, and the junction held 15 bases outside the gene matches. This CDR3 is built from 14 residues. The CDR3 spells CATSDRGTPKPQYF. The CDR3 DNA is TGTGCCACCTCGGACAGGGGAACCCCAAAGCCCCAGTACTTC.

The chain couples TRBV6-2 or TRBV6-3 to TRBJ2-1; D perhaps matches TRBD2 (7 bases). Germline V lookup: CDR1 MNHEY, CDR2 SVGEGT. Trimming pared 0 bases from V and 6 bases from J, leaving 9 bases between. The CDR3 totals 14 residues. The CDR3 region is CASSYSGGANEQFF. The CDR3 DNA sequence: TGTGCCAGCAGTTACTCGGGGGGGGCCAATGAGCAGTTCTTC.

This clone appeared a few times. The V and J genes are TRBV7-2 and TRBJ2-1; TRBD2 matches at 10 bases. The CDR3 length is 15 residues. Trimming cost V 5 bases and J 2 bases; bases outside gene matches: 3. Germline V lookup: CDR1 SGHTA, CDR2 FQGNSA. This CDR3 is CASSELAGTYNEQFF. The DNA of the CDR3 is TGTGCCAGCAGCGAACTAGCGGGAACCTACAATGAGCAGTTCTTC.

The V and J genes are TRBV2 and TRBJ2-1; 8 nucleotides align to TRBD2. This CDR3 has 14 residues. Germline V gene sequence: CDR1 SNHLY, CDR2 FYNNEI. The J segment lost 6 bases and the V segment lost 7 bases, leaving 8 bases of the junction unmatched. The CDR3 is CASNSGLAINEQFF. The CDR3 coding sequence is TGTGCCAGCAACAGCGGACTAGCAATCAATGAGCAGTTCTTC.

This chain connects TRBV5-1 to TRBJ1-6, with D possibly being TRBD1 (5 bases). The CDR3 contains 15 residues. Germline CDR1 and CDR2: SGHRS and YFSETQ. The ends were cut back, 6 bases at V and 5 bases at J, with 15 bases in the middle. The CDR3 region has the DNA TGCGCCAGCACCTCCGATAGGGGTGATAATTCACCCCTCCACTTT. This codes for CASTSDRGDNSPLHF.

V gene TRBV3-1 (or the pseudogene TRBV3-2) combines with J gene TRBJ2-1, with 7 bases fitting TRBD1. With 3 bases clipped from V and 1 base from J, the junction kept 3 bases outside the gene matches. CDR1 and CDR2 (germline): LGHDT, YNNKEL (reference sequence). The length of the CDR3 is 15 residues. For the CDR3, the DNA is TGTGCCAGCAGCCAGAGGGACAGTTCCTACAATGAGCAGTTCTTC. Protein: CASSQRDSSYNEQFF.

This sequence joins TRBV4-2 and TRBJ2-1, with 11 bases matching TRBD2. The CDR3 contains 16 residues. V lost 0 bases, J lost 5 bases, and 3 bases stayed unmatched. Germline V lookup: CDR1 LGHNA, CDR2 YNFKEQ. This CDR3 reads CASSQDSGGGHNEQFF. The DNA of the CDR3 is TGTGCCAGCAGCCAAGATAGCGGGGGGGGACACAATGAGCAGTTCTTC.

The chain employs TRBV9 and TRBJ2-2; unclear D gene. The CDR3 runs 18 residues. From germline, CDR1 is SGDLS and CDR2 YYNGEE. Trimming pared 0 bases from V and 0 bases from J, leaving 15 bases between. CDR3 sequence reads: CASSVGPGGNANTGELFF. CDR3 nucleotide sequence: TGTGCCAGCAGCGTAGGCCCCGGCGGAAATGCGAACACCGGGGAGCTGTTTTTT. Drawing the rest from reference TRBV9 and TRBJ2-2, the complete variable domain is DSGVTQTPKHLITATGQRVTLRCSPRSGDLSVYWYQQSLDQGLQFLIQYYNGEERAKGNILERFSAQQFPDLHSELNLSSLELGDSALYFCASSVGPGGNANTGELFFGEGSRLTVL.

The chain joins TRBV3-1 (or the pseudogene TRBV3-2) to TRBJ1-2; tentative D call: TRBD1 (5 bases). Germline values: CDR1 LGHDT, CDR2 YNNKEL (reference sequence). Trimming removed 2 bases from V and 8 bases from J, with 12 bases in between. This CDR3 is 13 amino acids long. The DNA for the CDR3 is TGTGCCAGCAGCCAAAGCAGGGTAGACGGCTACACCTTC. It specifies CASSQSRVDGYTF.

This sequence joins TRBV7-2 and TRBJ2-1; 10 nucleotides align to TRBD1. The germline gives CDR1 SGHTA, CDR2 FQGNSA. V trimming: 2 bases; J trimming: 5 bases; junction bases outside the gene matches: 3. CDR3 size: 15 residues. CDR3 protein: CASSLMGTGDNEQFF. CDR3 sequence (DNA): TGTGCCAGCAGCTTAATGGGGACAGGGGACAATGAGCAGTTCTTC.

This chain uses TRBV10-1 with TRBJ2-1, with D possibly being TRBD1 (8 bases). Germline V gene data show CDR1 as WNHNN and CDR2 as SYGVQD (reference sequence). There are 16 residues in the CDR3. The V end was cut by 3 bases, the J end by 7 bases, with 19 bases between. CDR3 DNA: TGCGCCAGCAGTGACTACAGGGGGGGTGGCCAAAATGAGCAGTTCTTC. Translation gives CASSDYRGGGQNEQFF.

The J gene is TRBJ2-7, the V gene TRBV5-1; TRBD1 matches 9 bases. CDR3 length: 13 amino acids. The germline V gene encodes CDR1 SGHRS and CDR2 YFSETQ. Trimming took 2 bases from V and 6 from J; bases not matched to a gene: 3. The CDR3 loop reads CASSFGTGFEQYF. The CDR3 nucleotides read TGCGCCAGCAGCTTTGGGACAGGGTTCGAGCAGTACTTC.

In DNA form, the CDR3 reads TGTGCCAGCAGTTACGGGGGACGGGACAGGGGTCTCACTGGGGCCAACGTCCTGACTTTC. It yields the protein CASSYGGRDRGLTGANVLTF. The chain has TRBV6-2 or TRBV6-3 and TRBJ2-6; 10 bases line up with TRBD1. The ends lost 2 bases at V and 2 bases at J; junction bases unmatched: 12. The CDR3 consists of 20 residues. The germline V gene encodes CDR1 MNHEY and CDR2 SVGEGT.

This chain links TRBV7-2 with TRBJ2-1; 8 bases align to TRBD2. CDR1 is SGHTA, CDR2 FQGNSA, per germline. V lost 5 bases and J lost 4; bases outside the gene matches: 13. This CDR3 is 17 amino acids long. The CDR3 is CASSRLASSGPYNEQFF. CDR3 bases: TGTGCCAGCAGCCGCCTGGCTTCTAGCGGGCCTTACAATGAGCAGTTCTTC.

The chain joins TRBV5-8 to TRBJ2-5, with 11 nucleotides matching TRBD1. CDR3 length equals 16 residues. After removal of 3 bases from V and 4 bases from J, the junction contained 8 bases not matched to a gene. Germline V gives CDR1 SGHTS, CDR2 YDEGEE. CDR3 DNA: TGTGCCAGCAGCTGGACAGGGGGCGCATTAGGAGAGACCCAGTACTTC. It is translated as CASSWTGGALGETQYF. Together with reference TRBV5-8 and TRBJ2-5, the CDR3 gives the full variable domain: EAGVTQSPTHLIKTRGQQATLRCSPISGHTSVYWYQQALGLGLQFLLWYDEGEERNRGNFPPRFSGRQFPNYSSELNVNALELEDSALYLCASSWTGGALGETQYFGPGTRLLVL.